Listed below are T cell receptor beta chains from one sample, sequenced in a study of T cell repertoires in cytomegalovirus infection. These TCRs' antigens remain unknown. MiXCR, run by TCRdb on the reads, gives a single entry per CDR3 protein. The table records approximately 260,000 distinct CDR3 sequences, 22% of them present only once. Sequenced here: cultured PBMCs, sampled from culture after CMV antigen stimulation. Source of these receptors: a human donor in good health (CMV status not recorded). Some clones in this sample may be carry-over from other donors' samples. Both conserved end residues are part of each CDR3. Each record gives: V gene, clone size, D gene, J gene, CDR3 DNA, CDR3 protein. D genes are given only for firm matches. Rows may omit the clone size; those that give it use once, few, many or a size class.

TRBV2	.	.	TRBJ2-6	TGTGCCAGCAATTCAGACTCTGGGGCCAACGTCCTGACTTTC	CASNSDSGANVLTF
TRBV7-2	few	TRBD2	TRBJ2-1	TGTGCCAGCAGCTCCTACCCGTCGTCTAGCGGGAGCATCTATGAGCAGTTCTTC	CASSSYPSSSGSIYEQFF
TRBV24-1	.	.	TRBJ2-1	TGTGCCACCAGTGATCTCAATGAGCAGTTCTTC	CATSDLNEQFF
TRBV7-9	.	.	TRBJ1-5	TGTGCCAGCAGCGCACACGAGGGCCAGCCCCAGCATTTT	CASSAHEGQPQHF
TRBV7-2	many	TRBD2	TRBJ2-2	TGTGCCAGCAGCTTAGCGCGGGCTAGCGGGAGGTCTCGCACCGGGGAGCTGTTTTTT	CASSLARASGRSRTGELFF
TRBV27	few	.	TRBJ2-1	TGTGCCAGCAGTTTAAGATCCTCCCGCAATGAGCAGTTCTTC	CASSLRSSRNEQFF
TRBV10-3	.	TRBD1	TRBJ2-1	TGTGCCATCACCCCGGACAGGGCGCGAAATGAGCAGTTCTTC	CAITPDRARNEQFF
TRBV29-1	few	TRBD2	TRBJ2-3	TGCAGCTCCGAGCGGGAGGCGGGAGATACGCAGTATTTT	CSSEREAGDTQYF
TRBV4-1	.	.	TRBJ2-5	TGCGCCAGCAGCCACGTCCCCGAAGCGAGAGAGACCCAGTACTTC	CASSHVPEARETQYF
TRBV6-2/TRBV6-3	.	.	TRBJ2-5	TGTGCCAGCACTAAAAGGGAGACCCAGTACTTC	CASTKRETQYF
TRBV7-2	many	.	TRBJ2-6	TGTGCCAGCAGCGCCAGCTCTGGGGCCAACGTCCTGACTTTC	CASSASSGANVLTF
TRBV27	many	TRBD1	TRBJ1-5	TGTGCCAGCAGTCCGGGACAGGGAGAGCTTACAATCAGGGCCCAGCATTTT	CASSPGQGELTIRAQHF
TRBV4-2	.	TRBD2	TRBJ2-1	TGTGCCAGCAGCCAAGATCTAGCGGGAGGGCCGGGTGAGCAGTTCTTC	CASSQDLAGGPGEQFF
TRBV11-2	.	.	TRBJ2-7	TGTGCCAGCAGCTTAAAGCAGCACTACGAGCAGTACTTC	CASSLKQHYEQYF
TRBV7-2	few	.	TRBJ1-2	TGTGCCAGCAGCTTAACCCCAGGGGAAGCGGGGGGCTACACCTTC	CASSLTPGEAGGYTF
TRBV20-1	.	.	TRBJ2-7	TGCAGTGCTAGCCGGGCAGGGTGGGCCTACGAGCAGTACTTC	CSASRAGWAYEQYF
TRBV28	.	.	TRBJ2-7	TGTGCCAGCAGTTTTCTCTCCTACGAGCAGTACTTC	CASSFLSYEQYF
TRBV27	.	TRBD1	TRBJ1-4	TGTGCCAGCAGAGTGGGACAGCGAAATGAAAAACTGTTTTTT	CASRVGQRNEKLFF
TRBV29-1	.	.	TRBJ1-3	TGCAGCGTTGAGAGGGATACCTCTGGAAACACCATATATTTT	CSVERDTSGNTIYF
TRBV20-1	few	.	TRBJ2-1	TGCAGTGCTAGAGACTCTGGCGGGTATTACAATGAGCAGTTCTTC	CSARDSGGYYNEQFF
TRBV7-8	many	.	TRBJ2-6	TGTGCCAGCAGCTTAGGCGGCAGGGGGGGGACTGGGGCCAACGTCCTGACTTTC	CASSLGGRGGTGANVLTF
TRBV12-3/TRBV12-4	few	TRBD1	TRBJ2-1	TGTGCCAGCAATCCGACAGGGTACAATGAGCAGTTCTTC	CASNPTGYNEQFF
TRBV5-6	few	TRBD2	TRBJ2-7	TGTGCCAGCAGCCGACTAGCGGGAGGAACCTACGAGCAGTACTTC	CASSRLAGGTYEQYF
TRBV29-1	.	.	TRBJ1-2	TGCAGCGTTGAAACATCGCCCGGGTCCTATGGCTACACCTTC	CSVETSPGSYGYTF
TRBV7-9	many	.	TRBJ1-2	TGTGCCAGCAGCCCCTGGAACTATGGCTACACCTTC	CASSPWNYGYTF
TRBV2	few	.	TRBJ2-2	TGTGCCAGCAGACTAGAATGGAGTACCCTAGGGACCGGGGAGCTGTTTTTT	CASRLEWSTLGTGELFF
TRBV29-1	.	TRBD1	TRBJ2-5	TGCAGCGTCGACAGGGGCTCGCGAGAGACCCAGTACTTC	CSVDRGSRETQYF
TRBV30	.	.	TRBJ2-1	TGTGCCTGGAGCCCCTTGGACGGACAACCTCGGGATGAGCAGTTCTTC	CAWSPLDGQPRDEQFF
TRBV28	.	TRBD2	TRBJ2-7	TGTGCCAGCAGTCGGACTAGCGTTACCTACGAGCAGTACTTC	CASSRTSVTYEQYF
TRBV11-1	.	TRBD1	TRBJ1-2	TGTGCCAGCAGCTTAACTGGGACAGGGCCAGACTACACCTTC	CASSLTGTGPDYTF
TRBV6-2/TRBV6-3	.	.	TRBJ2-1	TGTGCCAGCAGAACCCTCACTTCGTACAATGAGCAGTTCTTC	CASRTLTSYNEQFF
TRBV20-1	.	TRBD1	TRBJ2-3	TGCAGTGCGGGTCGACAGGGTCGCACAGATACGCAGTATTTT	CSAGRQGRTDTQYF
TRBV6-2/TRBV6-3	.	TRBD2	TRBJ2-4	TGTGCCAGCAGTTCCCGGGGGAGGGGAAACATTCAGTACTTC	CASSSRGRGNIQYF
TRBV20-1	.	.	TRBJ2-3	TGCAGTGCTAGAGATCCGGCAGTTAGCACAGATACGCAGTATTTT	CSARDPAVSTDTQYF
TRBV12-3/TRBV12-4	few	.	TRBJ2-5	TGTGCCAGCAGTTTCGTCGGGACGGAGACCCAGTACTTC	CASSFVGTETQYF
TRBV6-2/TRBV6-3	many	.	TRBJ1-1	TGTGCCAGCAGAGGGGATTACACTGAAGCTTTCTTT	CASRGDYTEAFF
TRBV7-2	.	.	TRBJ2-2	TGTGCCAGCAGCTCGGACTGGTGGGAGCTGTTTTTT	CASSSDWWELFF
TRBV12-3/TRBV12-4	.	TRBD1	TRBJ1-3	TGTGCCACCACGACAGGGGGAAACACCATATATTTT	CATTTGGNTIYF
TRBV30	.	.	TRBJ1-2	TGTGCCTGGAGTGTGGACTATGGCTACACCTTC	CAWSVDYGYTF
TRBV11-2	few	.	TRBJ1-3	TGTGCCAGCAGCATCACACAGGGAAACACCATATATTTT	CASSITQGNTIYF
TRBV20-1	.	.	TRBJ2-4	TGCAGTGCCGACAGGCAAGCCAAAAACATTCAGTACTTC	CSADRQAKNIQYF
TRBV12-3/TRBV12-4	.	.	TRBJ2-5	TGTGCCAGCAGTCCCAGCGGTGGAGAGACCCAGTACTTC	CASSPSGGETQYF
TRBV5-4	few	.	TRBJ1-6	TGTGCCAGCAGCTTATGGGTATCAGGGAACGGATCACCCCTCCACTTT	CASSLWVSGNGSPLHF
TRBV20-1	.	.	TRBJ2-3	TGCAGTGCTACCCAGCCCCAAGATACGCAGTATTTT	CSATQPQDTQYF
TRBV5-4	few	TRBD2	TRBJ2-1	TGTGCCAGCAGTAAGAGGGGACTAGGGGGCAATGAGCAGTTCTTC	CASSKRGLGGNEQFF
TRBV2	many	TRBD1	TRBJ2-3	TGTGCCAGCAGAATGGGACAGGGAGTAGATACGCAGTATTTT	CASRMGQGVDTQYF
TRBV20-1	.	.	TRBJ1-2	TGCAGTGCTAGTAGTCAGGGGTCCAATGGCTACACCTTC	CSASSQGSNGYTF
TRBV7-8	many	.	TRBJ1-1	TGTGCCAGCATAAGTGGTAGTTGGAACACTGAAGCTTTCTTT	CASISGSWNTEAFF
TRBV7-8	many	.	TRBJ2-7	TGTGCCAGCAGCTTATATGGATTGGAAGCAGGGCTCTCCTACGAGCAGTACTTC	CASSLYGLEAGLSYEQYF
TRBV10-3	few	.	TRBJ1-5	TGTGCCATCAGTGGAAATAGAAATCAGCCCCAGCATTTT	CAISGNRNQPQHF